This TCR beta chain appears in the sequencing data of a study of shared clonotypes between healthy human individuals. In the study overall: The plates for each donor numbered three CD4 naive, three CD4 memory, two CD8 naive and one CD8 memory.

The CDR3 is 17 amino acids. The V gene lost 2 bases and the J gene lost 7 bases, with 23 bases spanning the gap. Germline V gene sequence: CDR1 LNHDA, CDR2 SQIVND (reference sequence). Naivety among CD8 cells was defined by CD45RO negativity and positive CCR7 selection, thereby excluding terminally differentiated effector memory CD45RA+ cells. This clone showed up just a few times. Its matching antigen is unknown. Overall study findings and caveats: It was observed that roughly 5.1% of naive CD4 clonotypes were shared across several donors.

Data came from immunoSEQ multiplex PCR; TCRdb stores just in-frame clones and leaves some out. The sample records hundreds of thousands of clones, about 96% being singletons. V is TRBV19 and J is TRBJ1-2; tentatively, D is TRBD1 (5 bases). The clonotype originates from a woman in her 30s in good health. Sequencing was performed on naive CD8+ T cells sorted from blood. The CDR3 reads CASSIQLKGPAVGGYTF. The CDR3 DNA follows: TGTGCCAGTAGTATACAACTTAAGGGGCCGGCGGTTGGTGGCTACACCTTC.